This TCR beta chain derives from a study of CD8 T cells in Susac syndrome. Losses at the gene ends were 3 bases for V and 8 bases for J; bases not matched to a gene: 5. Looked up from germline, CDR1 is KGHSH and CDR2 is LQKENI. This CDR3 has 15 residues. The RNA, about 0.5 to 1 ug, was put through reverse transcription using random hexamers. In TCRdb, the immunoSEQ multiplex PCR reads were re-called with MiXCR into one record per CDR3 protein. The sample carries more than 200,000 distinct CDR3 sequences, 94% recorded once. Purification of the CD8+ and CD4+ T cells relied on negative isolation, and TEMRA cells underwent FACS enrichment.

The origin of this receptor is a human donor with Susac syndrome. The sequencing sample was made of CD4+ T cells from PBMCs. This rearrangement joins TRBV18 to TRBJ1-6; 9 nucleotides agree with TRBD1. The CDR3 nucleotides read TGTGCCAGCTCACCCTCGACAGGGGGGGATTCACCCCTCCACTTT. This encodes CASSPSTGGDSPLHF. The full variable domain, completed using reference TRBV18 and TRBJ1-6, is NAGVMQNPRHLVRRRGQEARLRCSPMKGHSHVYWYRQLPEEGLKFMVYLQKENIIDESGMPKERFSAEFPKEGPSILRIQQVVRGDSAAYFCASSPSTGGDSPLHFGNGTRLTVT.